Presented here are 26 T cell receptor beta chains from one specimen sequenced in a study of shared clonotypes between healthy human individuals. Profiling relied on immunoSEQ multiplex PCR, and the TCRdb table lists in-frame clones only, not all of them. The table has 1.5 million to 2.5 million clones, approximately 94% seen once. Only CD45RO-negative cells positively selected for CCR7 counted as naive CD8 cells, so terminally differentiated effector memory CD45RA+ cells were excluded. The sample comprised naive CD8+ T cells sorted from blood. These receptors were taken from a man younger than 30 in good health.

A note on this clone: The junction and the germline gene differ at one end; a read error may be behind it. The J gene is TRBJ2-3, the V gene TRBV7-7; D gene ambiguous. The germline CDR1 and CDR2 sequences are SSHAT and FNYEAQ (reference sequence). This CDR3 has 14 amino acids. The CDR3 DNA is TGTGCTAGCAGCTTTGGGGTGAGCACAGATACGCAGTATTTT. The encoded protein is CASSFGVSTDTQYF.

The chain couples TRBV13 to TRBJ2-7; TRBD1 agrees at 8 bases. The junction had 12 bases not matched to a gene; V was cut back by 6 bases and J by 5 bases. Germline values: CDR1 PRHDT, CDR2 FYEKMQ (reference sequence). The CDR3 is 15 residues long. The CDR3 DNA follows: TGTGCCAGCAGTTCCGAGACAGGGGATGGAGACGAGCAGTACTTC. This gives the protein CASSSETGDGDEQYF. Drawing the rest from reference TRBV13 and TRBJ2-7, the complete variable domain is AAGVIQSPRHLIKEKRETATLKCYPIPRHDTVYWYQQGPGQDPQFLISFYEKMQSDKGSIPDRFSAQQFSDYHSELNMSSLELGDSALYFCASSSETGDGDEQYFGPGTRLTVT.

This chain links TRBV5-4 with TRBJ2-6; D might be TRBD1 (5 bases). From germline, CDR1 is SGHNT and CDR2 YYREEE (reference sequence). V was trimmed by 4 bases and J by 0 bases, leaving 14 bases between them. The CDR3 has 17 amino acids. For the CDR3, the DNA is TGTGCCAGCAGCGACCGTCGACAGCTCTCTGGGGCCAACGTCCTGACTTTC. This sequence encodes CASSDRRQLSGANVLTF.

The gene calls are TRBV7-9 and TRBJ1-6, with 7 bases lining up with TRBD1. This CDR3 comprises 16 residues. The V gene's germline CDR1 is SEHNR and CDR2 FQNEAQ (reference sequence). Unmatched junction bases numbered 4, after V lost 5 bases and J lost 0 bases. CDR3 nucleotides: TGTGCCAGCAGCCCACAGGGGAGCTCCTATAATTCACCCCTCCACTTT. Protein sequence: CASSPQGSSYNSPLHF. Drawing the rest from reference TRBV7-9 and TRBJ1-6, the complete variable domain is DTGVSQNPRHKITKRGQNVTFRCDPISEHNRLYWYRQTLGQGPEFLTYFQNEAQLEKSRLLSDRFSAERPKGSFSTLEIQRTEQGDSAMYLCASSPQGSSYNSPLHFGNGTRLTVT.

The rearrangement links TRBV25-1 to TRBJ2-5; D perhaps matches TRBD2 (5 bases). Germline CDR1 is MGHDK and CDR2 is SYGVNS. The V gene lost 4 bases and the J gene lost 5 bases, with 11 bases spanning the gap. There are 13 residues in the CDR3. CDR3 nucleotides: TGTGCCAGCAGTGGCGGACTGTGGGAGACCCAGTACTTC. This gives the protein CASSGGLWETQYF.

This clone was detected only once. Other DNA sequences in this specimen translate into the identical CDR3. This chain joins TRBV30 and TRBJ2-7; 9 nucleotides agree with TRBD1. Germline-derived CDR1 and CDR2 are GTSNPN and SVGIG (reference sequence). V lost 7 bases and J lost 3; bases outside the gene matches: 4. The CDR3 is 12 residues long. DNA of the CDR3: TGTGCCTTGACAGGGGGTATCTACGAGCAGTACTTC. It encodes CALTGGIYEQYF.

V usage is TRBV9 and J usage is TRBJ1-2; 7 nucleotides agree with TRBD1. The CDR3 runs 13 residues. Germline trimming cut 4 bases from V and 5 bases from J; bases unmatched to any gene: 5. Germline CDR1 and CDR2: SGDLS and YYNGEE. Here the CDR3 reads CASSTGTDYGYTF. CDR3 sequence (DNA): TGTGCCAGCAGCACCGGGACAGATTATGGCTACACCTTC.

The chain links TRBV4-3 to TRBJ2-7; no clear D gene. Germline CDR1 and CDR2: LGHNA and YSLEER. Trimming removed 1 base from V and 1 base from J, with 8 bases in between. This CDR3 has 14 amino acids. In nucleotides, the CDR3 is TGCGCCAGCAGCCAAGTGAGGTGGTCCTACGAGCAGTACTTC. It encodes CASSQVRWSYEQYF.

Comments on this clone: Other DNA sequences in this sample translate to the same CDR3. The chain links TRBV7-9 to TRBJ2-4; tentatively, D is TRBD2 (6 bases). The CDR3 sequence is 12 residues long. V gave up 1 base and J gave up 8 bases, with 6 bases separating them. From germline, CDR1 is SEHNR and CDR2 FQNEAQ (reference sequence). In DNA form, the CDR3 reads TGTGCCAGCAGCTTAGGCGGGGACATTCAGTACTTC. Translating gives CASSLGGDIQYF.

This chain links TRBV27 with TRBJ1-2; D uncertain. The ends were cut back, 2 bases at V and 4 bases at J, with 11 bases in the middle. CDR3 size: 14 residues. From germline, CDR1 is MNHEY and CDR2 SMNVEV (reference sequence). The CDR3 protein is CASSLLGEIYGYTF. CDR3 nucleotide sequence: TGTGCCAGCAGTTTACTCGGCGAAATCTATGGCTACACCTTC.

The genes are TRBV7-9 and TRBJ2-7, with D perhaps assigned TRBD1 or TRBD2 (7 bases each). V was clipped by 5 bases and J by 2 bases, with 22 bases between them. The CDR3 is 17 amino acids. Germline-derived CDR1 and CDR2 are SEHNR and FQNEAQ (reference sequence). The DNA for the CDR3 is TGTGCCAGCAGCCAAACCTGGGCGGGGGACAGTACCTACGAGCAGTACTTC. Encoded protein: CASSQTWAGDSTYEQYF.

This clone was observed a few times. Other DNA sequences within the sample encode an identical CDR3. This chain uses TRBV7-9 with TRBJ1-5; TRBD1 matches at 7 bases. Germline CDR1 SEHNR, CDR2 FQNEAQ (reference sequence). CDR3 size: 14 residues. Trimming cost V 2 bases and J 4 bases; bases outside gene matches: 2. The CDR3 spells CASSLSTGNQPQHF. CDR3 coding DNA: TGTGCCAGCAGCTTATCGACAGGGAATCAGCCCCAGCATTTT.

This rearrangement joins TRBV5-6 to TRBJ2-7, with 13 nucleotides matching TRBD2. V shed 1 base and J 0 bases; nucleotides not matched to a gene: 7. CDR1 and CDR2 (germline): SGHDT, YYEEEE. CDR3 length: 18 residues. The CDR3 here is CASSLRLAGGPRSYEQYF. In nucleotides, the CDR3 is TGTGCCAGCAGCTTGAGACTAGCGGGAGGCCCTCGCTCCTACGAGCAGTACTTC.

This rearrangement joins TRBV13 to TRBJ2-1, with D perhaps assigned TRBD1 or TRBD2 (5 bases each). V lost 0 bases and J 6 bases, leaving 12 bases between the germline ends. CDR1 is PRHDT and CDR2 is FYEKMQ in the germline V gene (reference sequence). The CDR3 totals 15 residues. CDR3 sequence (DNA): TGTGCCAGCAGCTTAGGTGGGACCCACCCCAATGAGCAGTTCTTC. As protein: CASSLGGTHPNEQFF. Full variable domain (outside the CDR3, taken from reference TRBV13 and TRBJ2-1): AAGVIQSPRHLIKEKRETATLKCYPIPRHDTVYWYQQGPGQDPQFLISFYEKMQSDKGSIPDRFSAQQFSDYHSELNMSSLELGDSALYFCASSLGGTHPNEQFFGPGTRLTVL.

For this clone: This specimen includes other DNA sequences encoding the same CDR3. This chain joins TRBV18 and TRBJ2-1; TRBD2 matches at 13 bases. V shed 3 bases and J 5 bases; nucleotides not matched to a gene: 1. CDR3 size: 15 residues. Per germline, CDR1 KGHSH and CDR2 LQKENI. CDR3 sequence: CASSPGLAGDNEQFF. The CDR3 region has the DNA TGTGCCAGCTCACCCGGACTAGCGGGGGACAATGAGCAGTTCTTC.

The genes are TRBV11-2 and TRBJ1-4, with D perhaps matching TRBD1 (5 bases). V lost 3 bases and J 8 bases, leaving 19 bases between the germline ends. Germline V gives CDR1 SGHAT, CDR2 FQNNGV. The CDR3 is 16 residues long. CDR3 region: CASSFHPQGTGEKLFF. CDR3 sequence (DNA): TGTGCCAGCAGCTTCCATCCTCAGGGCACCGGCGAAAAACTGTTTTTT.

V gene TRBV25-1 combines with J gene TRBJ2-3, with 8 bases that match TRBD2. The CDR3 covers 15 residues. With V trimmed by 2 bases and J by 6 bases, 7 bases remained unmatched. The germline V gene encodes CDR1 MGHDK and CDR2 SYGVNS. CDR3 sequence (DNA): TGTGCCAGCAGTGAAGGGGGACTAGGTCTTGATACGCAGTATTTT. It codes for CASSEGGLGLDTQYF.

This chain joins TRBV11-2 and TRBJ2-1; 7 nucleotides agree with TRBD2. Germline V CDR1 and CDR2: SGHAT, FQNNGV. V was clipped by 2 bases and J by 2 bases; unmatched bases: 3. CDR3 size: 15 residues. The CDR3: CASSLSLAAYNEQFF. The CDR3 region has the DNA TGTGCCAGCAGCTTAAGCCTAGCGGCCTACAATGAGCAGTTCTTC.

As regards this clone: The same CDR3 also results from other DNA sequences found in this sample. The chain combines TRBV5-6 with TRBJ2-7; 7 bases align to TRBD1. The CDR3 runs 14 residues. CDR1 is SGHDT and CDR2 is YYEEEE in the germline V gene. Unmatched junction bases numbered 4, after V lost 0 bases and J lost 4 bases. CDR3 bases: TGTGCCAGCAGCTTGGGGACAGGAGTTTACGAGCAGTACTTC. Translating it yields CASSLGTGVYEQYF.

The genes are TRBV5-6 and TRBJ2-1; D is possibly TRBD2 (5 bases). Looked up from germline, CDR1 is SGHDT and CDR2 is YYEEEE. Trimming took off 4 bases at V and 2 bases at J, with 7 bases between the two ends. The length of the CDR3 is 13 residues. For the CDR3, the DNA is TGTGCCAGCAGCGCCGGGACCTACAATGAGCAGTTCTTC. Protein: CASSAGTYNEQFF.

This chain connects TRBV5-1 to TRBJ2-1; weak D call: TRBD2 (6 bases). This CDR3 contains 14 residues. Per germline, CDR1 SGHRS and CDR2 YFSETQ. V lost 1 base and J 8 bases, leaving 13 bases between the germline ends. CDR3 region: CASSLKGGADEQFF. The CDR3 nucleotides read TGCGCCAGCAGCTTGAAGGGCGGGGCCGATGAGCAGTTCTTC.

This chain joins TRBV11-2 and TRBJ2-1; 14 bases fit TRBD2. Germline CDR1 SGHAT, CDR2 FQNNGV. This CDR3 has 16 residues. After removal of 5 bases from V and 9 bases from J, the junction contained 9 bases not matched to a gene. The CDR3: CASSIPGTSGSVEQFF. CDR3 DNA sequence: TGTGCCAGCAGCATACCCGGGACTAGCGGGAGCGTTGAGCAGTTCTTC.

This clone was counted only a few times. The chain carries TRBV11-2 and TRBJ1-6; D remains unclear. Trimming removed 5 bases from V and 5 bases from J, with 13 bases in between. Germline CDR1 SGHAT, CDR2 FQNNGV. The CDR3 runs 15 residues. The CDR3 DNA is TGTGCCAGCAGCCGCCCAGTGATGGATAATTCACCCCTCCACTTT. Translated, it gives CASSRPVMDNSPLHF.

This chain uses TRBV6-6 with TRBJ2-7; 8 positions agree with TRBD2. CDR1 is MNHNY and CDR2 is SVGAGI in the germline V gene (reference sequence). CDR3 length: 13 amino acids. After removal of 6 bases from V and 4 bases from J, the junction contained 5 bases not matched to a gene. The CDR3 spells CASSRGGAYEQYF. The DNA of the CDR3 is TGTGCCAGCAGCCGGGGGGGGGCTTACGAGCAGTACTTC.

The V gene is TRBV28, the J gene TRBJ1-1; the D is unclear. The CDR3 spans 13 residues. Germline CDR1 and CDR2: MDHEN and SYDVKM. V dropped 8 bases and J dropped 1 base, with 11 bases sitting between them. CDR3 nucleotide sequence: TGTGCCAGCGGGAATCCGGGGAACACTGAAGCTTTCTTT. The encoded protein is CASGNPGNTEAFF.

This chain uses TRBV5-1 with TRBJ2-2; 7 nucleotides match TRBD2. Germline loops: CDR1 SGHRS, CDR2 YFSETQ. This CDR3 has 16 amino acids. Unmatched junction bases numbered 7, after V lost 2 bases and J lost 3 bases. CDR3 nucleotides: TGCGCCAGCAGCTTTCTGTCAGGGAGGGACACCGGGGAGCTGTTTTTT. Encoded protein: CASSFLSGRDTGELFF.